This TCR beta chain was retrieved from a study of read filtering for tumor transcriptome and immune sequencing. Study background: Patients were about 18 male and about 15 female, mean age 65.9 years, range roughly 47 to 85. Study results and caveats: Without single-read clonotypes, shared clonotype proportions correlated more between IR-seq and RNA-seq.

In regard to this clonotype: Its antigen is unknown.

From roughly 390 ng of RNA, a library with molecular barcoded alpha/delta and beta/gamma adaptors was made. Using its own MiXCR run on the reads, TCRdb lists one record per CDR3 protein. The sample contains 100,000 to 150,000 distinct CDR3 sequences, around 13% of which appear only once. The germline V gene encodes CDR1 LNHNV and CDR2 YYDKDF (reference sequence). V was cut by 1 base and J by 4 bases, with 6 bases left in between. This CDR3 spans 13 amino acids. This clonotype originated in a donor over 35 with multiple myeloma. The chain combines TRBV15 with TRBJ2-3, with D uncertain. Material for sequencing was a population of CD138-negative cells sorted from bone marrow. The CDR3 spells CATSRAHADTQYF. The CDR3 DNA follows: TGTGCCACCAGCAGAGCCCACGCAGATACGCAGTATTTT.